This TCR beta chain is drawn from a study of T cell repertoires in cytomegalovirus infection. The length of the CDR3 is 16 residues. With 0 bases removed from V and 2 bases from J, the gap between germline ends came to 11 bases. Germline V gives CDR1 LGHNA, CDR2 YNFKEQ. TCRdb analysed the reads with MiXCR anew, one entry per CDR3 protein. The table records approximately 500,000 distinct CDR3 sequences, around 10% of them present only once. The chain joins TRBV4-2 to TRBJ1-5, with D possibly being TRBD1 (5 bases). The origin of this receptor is a human donor in good health (CMV status not recorded). Some clones in this sample may be carry-over from other donors' samples. Sequences were obtained from PBMCs. The CDR3 loop reads CASSQDLIGGNQPQHF. The CDR3, as DNA: TGTGCCAGCAGCCAAGATTTGATAGGGGGCAATCAGCCCCAGCATTTT.